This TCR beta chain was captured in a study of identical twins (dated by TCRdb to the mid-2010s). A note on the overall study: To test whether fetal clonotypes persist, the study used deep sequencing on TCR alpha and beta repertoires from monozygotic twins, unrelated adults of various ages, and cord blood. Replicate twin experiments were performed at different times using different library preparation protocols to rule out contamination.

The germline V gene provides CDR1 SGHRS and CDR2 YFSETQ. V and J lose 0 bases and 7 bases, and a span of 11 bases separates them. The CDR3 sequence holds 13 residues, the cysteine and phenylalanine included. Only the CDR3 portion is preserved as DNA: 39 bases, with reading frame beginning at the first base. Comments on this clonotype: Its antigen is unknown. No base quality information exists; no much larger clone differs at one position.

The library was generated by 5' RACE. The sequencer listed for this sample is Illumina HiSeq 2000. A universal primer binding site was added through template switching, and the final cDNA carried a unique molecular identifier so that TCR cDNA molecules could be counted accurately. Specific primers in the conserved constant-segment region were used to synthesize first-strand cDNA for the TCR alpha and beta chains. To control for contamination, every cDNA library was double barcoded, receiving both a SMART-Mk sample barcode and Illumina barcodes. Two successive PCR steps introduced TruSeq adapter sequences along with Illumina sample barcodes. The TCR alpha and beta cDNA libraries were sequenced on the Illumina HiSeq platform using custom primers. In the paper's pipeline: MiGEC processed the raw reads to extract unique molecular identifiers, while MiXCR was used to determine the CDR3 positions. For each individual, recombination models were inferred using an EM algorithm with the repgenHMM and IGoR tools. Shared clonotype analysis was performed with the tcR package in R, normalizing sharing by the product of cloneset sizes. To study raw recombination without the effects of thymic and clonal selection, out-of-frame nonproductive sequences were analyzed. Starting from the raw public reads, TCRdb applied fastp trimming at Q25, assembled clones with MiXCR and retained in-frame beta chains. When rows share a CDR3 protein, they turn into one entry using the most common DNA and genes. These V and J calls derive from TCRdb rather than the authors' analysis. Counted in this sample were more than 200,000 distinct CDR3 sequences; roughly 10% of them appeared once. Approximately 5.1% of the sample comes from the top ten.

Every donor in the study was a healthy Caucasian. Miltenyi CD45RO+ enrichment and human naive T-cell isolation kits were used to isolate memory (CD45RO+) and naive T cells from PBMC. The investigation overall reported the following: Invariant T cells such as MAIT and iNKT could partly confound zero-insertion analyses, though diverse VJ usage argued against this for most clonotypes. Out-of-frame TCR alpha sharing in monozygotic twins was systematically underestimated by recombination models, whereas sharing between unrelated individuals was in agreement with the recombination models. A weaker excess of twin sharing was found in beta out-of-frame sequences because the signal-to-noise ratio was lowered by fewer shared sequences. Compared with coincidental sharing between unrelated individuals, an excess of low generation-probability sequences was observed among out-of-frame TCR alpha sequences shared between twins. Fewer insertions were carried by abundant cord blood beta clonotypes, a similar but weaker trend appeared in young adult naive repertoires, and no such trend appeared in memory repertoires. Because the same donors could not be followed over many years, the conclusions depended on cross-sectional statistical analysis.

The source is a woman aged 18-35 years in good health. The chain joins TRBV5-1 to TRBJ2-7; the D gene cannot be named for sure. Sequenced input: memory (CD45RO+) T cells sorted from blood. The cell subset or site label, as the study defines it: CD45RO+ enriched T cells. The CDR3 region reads CASSLELSNEQYF. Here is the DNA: TGCGCCAGCAGCTTGGAACTTTCAAATGAGCAGTACTTC.